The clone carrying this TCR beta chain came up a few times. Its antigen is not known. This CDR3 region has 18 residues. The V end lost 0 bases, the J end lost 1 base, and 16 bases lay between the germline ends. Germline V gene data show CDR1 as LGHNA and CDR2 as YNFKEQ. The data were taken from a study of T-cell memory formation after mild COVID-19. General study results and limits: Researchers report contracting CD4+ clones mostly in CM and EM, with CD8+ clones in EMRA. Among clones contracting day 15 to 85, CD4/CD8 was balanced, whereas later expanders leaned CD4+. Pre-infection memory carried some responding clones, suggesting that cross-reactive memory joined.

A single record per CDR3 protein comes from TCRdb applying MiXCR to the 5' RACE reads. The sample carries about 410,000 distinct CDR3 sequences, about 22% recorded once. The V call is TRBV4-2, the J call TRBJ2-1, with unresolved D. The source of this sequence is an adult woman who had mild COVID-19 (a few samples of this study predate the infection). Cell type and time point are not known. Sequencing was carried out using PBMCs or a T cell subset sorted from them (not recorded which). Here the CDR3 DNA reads TGTGCCAGCAGCCAAGAACCCGCACCGGGTGTATCCTACAATGAGCAGTTCTTC. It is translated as CASSQEPAPGVSYNEQFF.